A selection of T cell receptor beta chains follows, all from one sample in a study of T cell changes during pregnancy in multiple sclerosis. Only in-frame clones appear in the TCRdb table, and some are missing; sequencing was by immunoSEQ multiplex PCR. The sample yields 45,000 or so clones, approximately 90% seen once. The sequencing used peripheral blood, collected in the first trimester of pregnancy. The receptors derive from a female donor with multiple sclerosis, enrolled in a pregnancy study. CDR3s include the opening cysteine and the closing phenylalanine or tryptophan. The order of the fields is V gene, clone size, J gene, D gene, CDR3 protein, CDR3 DNA. D genes are given only for firm matches. The listing skips clone size in some rows; elsewhere it reads once, few, many or a size class.

>TRBV11-2|NA|TRBJ1-4|NA
CASSLWAGGITNEKLFF
TGTGCCAGCAGCTTATGGGCGGGGGGCATCACTAATGAAAAACTGTTTTTT
>TRBV4-1|NA|TRBJ1-1|NA
CASSQPLQNTEAFF
TGCGCCAGCAGCCAACCTTTACAGAACACTGAAGCTTTCTTT
>TRBV6-5|NA|TRBJ1-1|NA
CASSSTGNTEAFF
TGTGCCAGCAGTTCCACAGGGAACACTGAAGCTTTCTTT
>TRBV7-2|NA|TRBJ1-1|NA
CASSVRTEGAFF
TGTGCCAGCAGCGTCAGAACCGAGGGAGCTTTCTTT
>TRBV28|once|TRBJ1-1|NA
CASSSSDNTEAFF
TGTGCCAGCAGTTCTTCAGATAACACTGAAGCTTTCTTT
>TRBV7-3|NA|TRBJ2-5|TRBD2
CASSLRGGGEGTQYF
TGTGCCAGCAGCTTAAGAGGCGGGGGGGAAGGGACCCAGTACTTC
>TRBV10-1|NA|TRBJ1-1|TRBD1
CASSGTGTGNYTEAFF
TGCGCCAGCAGTGGTACCGGGACAGGGAATTACACTGAAGCTTTCTTT
>TRBV7-9|NA|TRBJ2-5|NA
CASSLLGARLETQYF
TGTGCCAGCAGCTTGCTTGGGGCCCGGCTAGAGACCCAGTACTTC
>TRBV28|NA|TRBJ2-7|NA
CASSLWQGSYEQYF
TGTGCCAGCAGTTTATGGCAGGGCTCCTACGAGCAGTACTTC
>TRBV9|NA|TRBJ1-2|TRBD1
CASSLNARGYGYTF
TGTGCCAGCAGCTTAAACGCCAGGGGGTATGGCTACACCTTC
>TRBV2|NA|TRBJ2-1|TRBD1
CASRFSGTGSYNEQFF
TGTGCCAGCAGGTTCTCGGGGACAGGCTCCTACAATGAGCAGTTCTTC
>TRBV4-3|NA|TRBJ1-6|NA
CASSLSPRSSYNSPLHF
TGCGCCAGCAGCCTATCTCCGCGGAGCTCCTATAATTCACCCCTCCACTTT
>TRBV14|NA|TRBJ1-2|NA
CASSRVGRGGYTF
TGTGCCAGCAGCCGCGTGGGAAGGGGTGGCTACACCTTC
>TRBV7-2|NA|TRBJ1-1|TRBD1
CASSLAGTGYTEAFF
TGTGCCAGCAGCTTAGCCGGGACAGGGTACACTGAAGCTTTCTTT
>TRBV6-4|once|TRBJ2-1|TRBD1
CASSESVGTGGNEQFF
TGTGCCAGCAGTGAAAGTGTAGGGACAGGGGGCAATGAGCAGTTCTTC
>TRBV7-9|NA|TRBJ1-6|TRBD1
CASSWTGPWGSPLHF
TGTGCCAGCAGCTGGACAGGCCCTTGGGGTTCACCCCTCCACTTT
>TRBV6-6|NA|TRBJ2-3|TRBD2
CATGSERGYTDTQYF
TGTGCCACCGGGAGTGAGCGGGGGTACACAGATACGCAGTATTTT
>TRBV28|NA|TRBJ2-7|NA
CASSQTGTSYEQYF
TGTGCCAGCAGCCAGACAGGGACTTCCTACGAGCAGTACTTC
>TRBV9|NA|TRBJ2-2|NA
CASSVAPGANTGELFF
TGTGCCAGCAGCGTAGCCCCGGGGGCGAACACCGGGGAGCTGTTTTTT
>TRBV2|NA|TRBJ2-1|NA
CASSNRGGNLYNEQFF
TGTGCCAGCAGCAACAGGGGCGGGAATCTATACAATGAGCAGTTCTTC
>TRBV4-3|NA|TRBJ2-5|TRBD2
CASSQDGRVAGGEGETQYF
TGCGCCAGCAGCCAAGACGGGAGGGTAGCGGGGGGGGAAGGAGAGACCCAGTACTTC
>TRBV28|NA|TRBJ2-3|NA
CASSLPAGDSTDTQYF
TGTGCCAGCAGTTTACCCGCCGGGGATAGCACAGATACGCAGTATTTT
>TRBV10-3|NA|TRBJ2-5|TRBD1
CAISGVTGGQETQYF
TGTGCCATCAGTGGGGTAACAGGGGGCCAAGAGACCCAGTACTTC
>TRBV4-3|NA|TRBJ1-1|TRBD1
CASSPGQGGNTEAFF
TGCGCCAGCAGCCCTGGACAGGGGGGGAACACTGAAGCTTTCTTT
>TRBV6-6|NA|TRBJ1-3|NA
CASSLTAGGSNIYF
TGTGCCAGCAGTTTAACGGCTGGGGGCAGTAACATATATTTT
>TRBV6-5|NA|TRBJ2-5|NA
CASSYIRGETQYF
TGTGCCAGCAGTTACATCAGGGGAGAGACCCAGTACTTC
>TRBV7-9|NA|TRBJ2-5|NA
CASSPPWRGKQETQYF
TGTGCCAGCAGCCCACCCTGGAGGGGCAAACAAGAGACCCAGTACTTC
>TRBV18|NA|TRBJ1-3|TRBD1
CASSPMTGNRNTIYF
TGTGCCAGCTCGCCTATGACAGGGAATAGAAACACCATATATTTT
>TRBV7-2|once|TRBJ2-1|TRBD1
CASGLRDRVNNEQFF
TGTGCCAGCGGTCTCCGGGACAGGGTGAACAATGAGCAGTTCTTC
>TRBV20-1|NA|TRBJ2-5|NA
CSAPVFETQYF
TGCAGTGCGCCAGTCTTCGAGACCCAGTACTTC
>TRBV5-1|NA|TRBJ2-1|NA
CASSSGQWGDEQFF
TGCGCCAGCAGCTCGGGACAGTGGGGGGATGAGCAGTTCTTC
>TRBV5-6|NA|TRBJ1-6|NA
CASSLAGVGSPLHF
TGTGCCAGCAGCTTAGCAGGGGTGGGTTCACCCCTCCACTTT
>TRBV30|NA|TRBJ1-2|NA
CAWADSNYGYTF
TGTGCCTGGGCCGACAGTAACTATGGCTACACCTTC
>TRBV5-6|NA|TRBJ2-7|TRBD2
CASSSAGVLTYEQYF
TGTGCCAGCAGCTCAGCGGGGGTCCTAACCTACGAGCAGTACTTC
>TRBV5-6|NA|TRBJ1-1|NA
CASSLFAGMNTEAFF
TGTGCCAGCAGCTTGTTTGCGGGGATGAACACTGAAGCTTTCTTT
>TRBV6-1|NA|TRBJ1-1|TRBD1
CASSETGVGEAFF
TGTGCCAGCAGTGAAACAGGGGTGGGTGAAGCTTTCTTT